Listed below are T cell receptor beta chains from one sample, sequenced in a study of blood T cells in healthy people across ages. TCRdb called the 5' RACE reads again in MiXCR, with one record for every CDR3 protein. The sample holds 2 million or so distinct CDR3 sequences, roughly 52% seen once. Sequencing was carried out using blood. The receptors derive from a woman aged 40-49 years in good health. Each CDR3 is given with its conserved first and last residue. Fields, in order: V gene, clone size, CDR3 protein. The size of a clone is reported for some rows only, either as once, few or many, or as a class for expanded clones.

V: TRBV29-1; size: few; CDR3: CSVLDRAKNIQYF
V: TRBV12-3/TRBV12-4; size: NA; CDR3: CASSFPSEGRGYTF
V: TRBV12-3/TRBV12-4; size: NA; CDR3: CASKGHQETQYF
V: TRBV4-2; size: NA; CDR3: CASSLRIGYNEQFF
V: TRBV27; size: NA; CDR3: CASSSSNPGLAVADTQYF
V: TRBV7-2; size: NA; CDR3: CAGSFRPRSGETQYF
V: TRBV4-3; size: NA; CDR3: CASSQAMGQQPYEQYF
V: TRBV6-5; size: NA; CDR3: CASSPTGRSYEQYF
V: TRBV4-3; size: NA; CDR3: CASSQFLGDTQYF
V: TRBV6-2/TRBV6-3; size: NA; CDR3: CASTPGGGFGGTDTQYF
V: TRBV6-2/TRBV6-3; size: NA; CDR3: CASSYSRTGGKETQYF
V: TRBV4-1; size: few; CDR3: CASSQDIGNAGDGYTF
V: TRBV7-2; size: NA; CDR3: CASSTQTSSGANVLTF
V: TRBV6-2/TRBV6-3; size: NA; CDR3: CASSTIGTGYNEQFF
V: TRBV7-2; size: few; CDR3: CASSLVVAGGRYQETQYF
V: TRBV20-1; size: NA; CDR3: CSVQARYEQYF
V: TRBV11-2; size: NA; CDR3: CASSLVTGDNQPQHF
V: TRBV20-1; size: NA; CDR3: CSASVSVQETQYF
V: TRBV11-2; size: NA; CDR3: CASGSRSGGRGNEQFF
V: TRBV5-1; size: few; CDR3: CASSPRQDLDEQFF
V: TRBV6-5; size: NA; CDR3: CASSFSSGGSSYNEQFF
V: TRBV20-1; size: NA; CDR3: CSARVGTGQYEQYF
V: TRBV24-1; size: NA; CDR3: CATSDWAGGNNEQYF
V: TRBV5-1; size: many; CDR3: CASAEANEQFF
V: TRBV19; size: NA; CDR3: CASSARGQGAVQPQHF
V: TRBV2; size: NA; CDR3: CASPATASGANVLTF
V: TRBV24-1; size: once; CDR3: CATSGLGGQGTQYF
V: TRBV11-2; size: NA; CDR3: CASSLLERSFQETQYF
V: TRBV28; size: once; CDR3: CASRGTGLSVTDTQYF
V: TRBV15; size: NA; CDR3: CATSLVRGQSDGYTF
V: TRBV4-3; size: NA; CDR3: CASSQAAAGGYTDTQYF
V: TRBV29-1; size: few; CDR3: CSVQWDGSRNYGYTF
V: TRBV7-8; size: NA; CDR3: CASSPMVGLAGGRGTDTQYF
V: TRBV6-6; size: few; CDR3: CASSYLLAGGQETQYF
V: TRBV27; size: NA; CDR3: CASRPRGGQYEQYF
V: TRBV20-1; size: NA; CDR3: CSTLGTSGEDYQETQYF
V: TRBV19; size: NA; CDR3: CASSIGSGTGVQQETQYF
V: TRBV9; size: few; CDR3: CASSPAGTAAYGYTF
V: TRBV5-6; size: NA; CDR3: CASSTTPYNERFF
V: TRBV7-2; size: NA; CDR3: CASSWKAGPMSTQYF
V: TRBV5-6; size: NA; CDR3: CASSGYSSYEQYF
V: TRBV7-9; size: NA; CDR3: CASSVTERGEQFF
V: TRBV5-1; size: few; CDR3: CASSSGFFTDTQYF
V: TRBV27; size: NA; CDR3: CASSLGTGGMISEQFF
V: TRBV9; size: once; CDR3: CASSRGGESYNEQFF
V: TRBV4-3; size: NA; CDR3: CASSLSFAGGQNEQYF
V: TRBV5-1; size: NA; CDR3: CASSLDGSYRNEQFF
V: TRBV20-1; size: NA; CDR3: CSASPGTSGQETQYF
V: TRBV10-3; size: NA; CDR3: CAISETAQGSTDTQYF
V: TRBV3-1; size: NA; CDR3: CASSQERGGAIYNEQFF
V: TRBV5-1; size: NA; CDR3: CASSLERGGPRALFYNKPFF
V: TRBV7-2; size: NA; CDR3: CASSLASPTDRRKYEQYF
V: TRBV20-1; size: few; CDR3: CSARGRDGLLNEQYF
V: TRBV20-1; size: NA; CDR3: CSADGTPGTDTQYF